One T cell receptor (beta chain) is described in this entry. Its antigen remains unknown. This sample was taken from a study of persistence of HIV-infected CD4 T cells. Across the whole study: Two participants gave one leukapheresis sample; others gave up to roughly 200 mL blood repeatedly. Findings of the study overall: Degenerate expanded CDR3beta sequences were enriched among CMV- and Gag-responding cells.

The CDR3 sequence is 12 residues long. Trimming pared 2 bases from V and 9 bases from J, leaving 8 bases between. Germline CDR1 SGHTA, CDR2 FQGTGA. Anti-CD3/anti-CD28 beads served as a nonspecific positive control stimulus. Sorting selected CD4+ T cells upregulating both CD40 ligand and CD69. Donors had CD4+ T cell counts above 400 cells/uL and were CMV-seropositive. Sequencing used immunoSEQ version 4 in survey mode. Repertoires were generated with immunoSEQ multiplex PCR, while TCRdb's copy carries only in-frame clones and drops some. The sample lists about 45,000 clones; less than 90% were seen once.

This specimen consisted of CD4+ T cells sorted from PBMCs after roughly 19-hour stimulation, obtained from a patient who received antiretroviral therapy. The V and J genes are TRBV7-3 and TRBJ2-1; D possibly corresponds to TRBD2 (6 bases). The sequence came from an adult woman with HIV who was CMV-seropositive. CDR3 region: CASSLSGGEQFF. The DNA for the CDR3 is TGTGCCAGCAGCTTATCCGGGGGTGAGCAGTTCTTC.